This TCR beta chain is drawn from a study of blood T cell repertoires in COVID-19. The protocol was immunoSEQ multiplex PCR, while the TCRdb copy is restricted to in-frame clones and leaves out a portion. The table shows some 150,000 clones, with 84% occurring only once. CDR1 and CDR2 (germline): ENHRY, SYGVKD. With 3 bases removed from V and 5 bases from J, the gap between germline ends came to 10 bases. The CDR3 extends over 13 amino acids. The J gene is TRBJ1-1, the V gene TRBV10-3, with D perhaps matching TRBD1 (6 bases). This TCR derives from a human donor in a cohort sampled during active COVID-19. The sequenced sample consisted of peripheral blood. The chain's CDR3 is CAISDPRGTEAFF. The DNA of the CDR3 is TGTGCCATCAGTGACCCCAGGGGAACTGAAGCTTTCTTT.